The text below deals with one TCR beta chain. This entry is derived from a study of T cell changes during pregnancy in multiple sclerosis. Data came from immunoSEQ multiplex PCR; TCRdb stores just in-frame clones and leaves some out. This table has 74,000 or so clones, around nine tenths appearing once. CDR1 SGHRS and CDR2 YFSETQ come from the germline V gene. J lost 6 bases, V lost 1 base, and 11 bases had no gene match. The CDR3 covers 16 residues. The TCR was taken from a female donor with multiple sclerosis, enrolled in a pregnancy study. The rearrangement joins TRBV5-1 to TRBJ2-7, with 9 bases fitting TRBD2. This material consisted of CD4+ T cells from peripheral blood mononuclear cells, taken before pregnancy. This CDR3 reads CASSLSLAGFSTEQYF. The DNA of the CDR3 is TGCGCCAGCAGCTTGAGCCTAGCGGGATTTTCAACCGAGCAGTACTTC.